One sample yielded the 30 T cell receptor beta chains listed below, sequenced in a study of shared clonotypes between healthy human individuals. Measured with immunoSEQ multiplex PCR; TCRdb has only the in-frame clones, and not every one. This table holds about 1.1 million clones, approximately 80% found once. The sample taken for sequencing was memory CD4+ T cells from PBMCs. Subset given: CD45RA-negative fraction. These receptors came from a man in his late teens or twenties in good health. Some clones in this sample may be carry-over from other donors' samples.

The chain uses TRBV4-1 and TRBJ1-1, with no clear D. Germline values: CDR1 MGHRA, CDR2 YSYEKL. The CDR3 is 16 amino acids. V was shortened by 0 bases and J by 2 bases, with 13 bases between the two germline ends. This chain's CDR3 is CASSQEPRRTNTEAFF. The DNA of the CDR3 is TGCGCCAGCAGCCAAGAACCCAGACGGACTAACACTGAAGCTTTCTTT.

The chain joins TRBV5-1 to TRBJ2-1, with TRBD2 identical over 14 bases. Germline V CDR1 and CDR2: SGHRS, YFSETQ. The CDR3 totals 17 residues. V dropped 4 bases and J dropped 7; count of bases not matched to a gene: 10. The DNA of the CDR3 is TGCGCCAGCAGCCGGGGGACTAGCGGGAGTGCCCCAAATGAGCAGTTCTTC. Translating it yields CASSRGTSGSAPNEQFF.

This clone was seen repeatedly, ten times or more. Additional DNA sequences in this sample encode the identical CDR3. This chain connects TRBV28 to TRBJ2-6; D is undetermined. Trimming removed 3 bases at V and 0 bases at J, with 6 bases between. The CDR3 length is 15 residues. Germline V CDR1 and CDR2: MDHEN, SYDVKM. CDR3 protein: CASSFEHSGANVLTF. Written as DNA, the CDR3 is TGTGCCAGCAGTTTCGAACACTCTGGGGCCAACGTCCTGACTTTC.

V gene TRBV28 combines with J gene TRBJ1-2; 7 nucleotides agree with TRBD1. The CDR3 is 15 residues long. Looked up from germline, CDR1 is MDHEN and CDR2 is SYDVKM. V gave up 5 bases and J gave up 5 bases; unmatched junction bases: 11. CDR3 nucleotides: TGTGCCAGCAGTGAGCCCGGGACAGCAGTATATGGCTACACCTTC. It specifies CASSEPGTAVYGYTF.

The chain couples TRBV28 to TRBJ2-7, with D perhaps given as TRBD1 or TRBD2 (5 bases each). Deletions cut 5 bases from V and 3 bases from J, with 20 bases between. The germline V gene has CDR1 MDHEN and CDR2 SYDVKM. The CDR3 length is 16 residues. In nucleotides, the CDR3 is TGTGCCAGCAGTAGTTTGGGGGTTTGGGGCTACTACGAGCAGTACTTC. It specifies CASSSLGVWGYYEQYF.

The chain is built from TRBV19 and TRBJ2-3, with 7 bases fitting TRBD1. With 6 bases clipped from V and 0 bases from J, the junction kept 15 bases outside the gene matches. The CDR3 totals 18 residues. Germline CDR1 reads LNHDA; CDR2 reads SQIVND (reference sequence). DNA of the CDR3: TGTGCCAGTAGCCTACAGGGGCGGCTTTACCTTAGCACAGATACGCAGTATTTT. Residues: CASSLQGRLYLSTDTQYF. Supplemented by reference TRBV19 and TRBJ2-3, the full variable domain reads DGGITQSPKYLFRKEGQNVTLSCEQNLNHDAMYWYRQDPGQGLRLIYYSQIVNDFQKGDIAEGYSVSREKKESFPLTVTSAQKNPTAFYLCASSLQGRLYLSTDTQYFGPGTRLTVL.

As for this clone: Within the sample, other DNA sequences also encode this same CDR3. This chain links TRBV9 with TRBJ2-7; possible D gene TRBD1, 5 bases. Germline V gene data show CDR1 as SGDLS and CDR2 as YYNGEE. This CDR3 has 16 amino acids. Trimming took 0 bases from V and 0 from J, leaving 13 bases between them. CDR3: CASSVAPGQSSYEQYF. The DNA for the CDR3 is TGTGCCAGCAGCGTAGCACCAGGGCAAAGCTCCTACGAGCAGTACTTC. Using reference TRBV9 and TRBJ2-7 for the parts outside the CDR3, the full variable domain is DSGVTQTPKHLITATGQRVTLRCSPRSGDLSVYWYQQSLDQGLQFLIQYYNGEERAKGNILERFSAQQFPDLHSELNLSSLELGDSALYFCASSVAPGQSSYEQYFGPGTRLTVT.

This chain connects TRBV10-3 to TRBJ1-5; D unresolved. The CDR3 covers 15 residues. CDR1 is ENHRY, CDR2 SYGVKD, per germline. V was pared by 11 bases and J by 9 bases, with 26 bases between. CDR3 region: CASWAGPKPKTPQHF. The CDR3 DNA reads TGTGCCTCCTGGGCAGGTCCTAAACCGAAAACGCCCCAGCATTTT.

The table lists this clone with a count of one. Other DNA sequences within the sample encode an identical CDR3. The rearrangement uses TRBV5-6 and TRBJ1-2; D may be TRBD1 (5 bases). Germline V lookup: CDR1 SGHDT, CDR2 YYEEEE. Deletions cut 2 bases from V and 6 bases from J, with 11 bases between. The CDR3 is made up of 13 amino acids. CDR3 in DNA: TGTGCCAGCAGCTTACGCCAGGGAGATGGCTACACCTTC. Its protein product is CASSLRQGDGYTF.

The CDR3 region has the DNA TGCAGCGTTGGGGGCTCGATCGTGGCGGGAGGTACCTACAATGAGCAGTTCTTC. Protein: CSVGGSIVAGGTYNEQFF. This sequence joins TRBV29-1 and TRBJ2-1, with 8 nucleotides matching TRBD2. CDR3 length: 18 residues. Germline-derived CDR1 and CDR2 are SQVTM and ANQGSEA. With V trimmed by 4 bases and J by 2 bases, 16 bases remained unmatched.

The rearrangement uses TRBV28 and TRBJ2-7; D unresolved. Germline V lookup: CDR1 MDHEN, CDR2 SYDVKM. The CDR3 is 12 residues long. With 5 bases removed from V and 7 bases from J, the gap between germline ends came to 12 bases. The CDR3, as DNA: TGTGCCAGCAGTCAGCTAGGTAAAGAGCAGTACTTC. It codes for CASSQLGKEQYF.

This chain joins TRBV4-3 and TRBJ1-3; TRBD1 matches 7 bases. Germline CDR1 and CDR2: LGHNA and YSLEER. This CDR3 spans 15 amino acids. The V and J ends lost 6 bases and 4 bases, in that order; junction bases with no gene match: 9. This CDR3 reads CASSLSRGQGNTIYF. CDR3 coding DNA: TGCGCCAGCAGTCTCAGTAGGGGGCAAGGAAACACCATATATTTT.

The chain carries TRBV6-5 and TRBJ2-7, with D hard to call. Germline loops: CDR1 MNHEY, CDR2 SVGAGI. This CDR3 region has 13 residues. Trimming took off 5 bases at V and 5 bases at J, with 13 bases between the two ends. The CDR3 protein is CASSMTVYDEQYF. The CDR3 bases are TGTGCCAGCAGTATGACCGTCTACGACGAGCAGTACTTC.

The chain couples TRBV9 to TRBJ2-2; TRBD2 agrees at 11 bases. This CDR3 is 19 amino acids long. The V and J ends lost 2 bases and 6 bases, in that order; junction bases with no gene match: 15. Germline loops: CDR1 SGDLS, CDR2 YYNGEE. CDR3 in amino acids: CASSVSPLLAGASSGELFF. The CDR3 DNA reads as TGTGCCAGCAGCGTTTCCCCTCTACTAGCGGGAGCGTCTTCCGGGGAGCTGTTTTTT.

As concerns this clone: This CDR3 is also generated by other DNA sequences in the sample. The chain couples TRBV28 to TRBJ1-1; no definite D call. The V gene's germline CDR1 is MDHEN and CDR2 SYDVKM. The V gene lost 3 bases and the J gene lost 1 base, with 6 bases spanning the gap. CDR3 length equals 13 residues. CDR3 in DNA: TGTGCCAGCAGTTTCCGCTCGAACACTGAAGCTTTCTTT. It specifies CASSFRSNTEAFF.

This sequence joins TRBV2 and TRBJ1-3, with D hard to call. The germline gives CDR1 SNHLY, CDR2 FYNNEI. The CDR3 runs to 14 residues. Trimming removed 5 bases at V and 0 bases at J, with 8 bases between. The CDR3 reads CASSPLTSGNTIYF. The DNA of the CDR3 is TGTGCCAGCAGTCCCCTAACCTCTGGAAACACCATATATTTT.

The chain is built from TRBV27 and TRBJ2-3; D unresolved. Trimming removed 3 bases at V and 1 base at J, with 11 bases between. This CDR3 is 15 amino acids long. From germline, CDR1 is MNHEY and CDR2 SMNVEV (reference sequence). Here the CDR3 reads CASSFGLSGTDTQYF. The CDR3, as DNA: TGTGCCAGCAGTTTCGGTCTCTCGGGCACAGATACGCAGTATTTT.

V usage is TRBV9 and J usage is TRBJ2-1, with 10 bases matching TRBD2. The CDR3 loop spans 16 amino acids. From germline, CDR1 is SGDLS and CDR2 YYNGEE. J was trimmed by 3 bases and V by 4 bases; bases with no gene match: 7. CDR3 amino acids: CASSSGLAEFYNEQFF. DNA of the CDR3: TGTGCCAGCAGCTCCGGACTAGCGGAGTTCTACAATGAGCAGTTCTTC.

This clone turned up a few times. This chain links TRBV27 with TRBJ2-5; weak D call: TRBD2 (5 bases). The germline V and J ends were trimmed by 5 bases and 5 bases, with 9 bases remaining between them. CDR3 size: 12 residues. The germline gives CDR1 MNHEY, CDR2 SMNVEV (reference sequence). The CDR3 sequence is CASSARGETQYF. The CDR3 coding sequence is TGTGCCAGCAGTGCCCGAGGGGAGACCCAGTACTTC.

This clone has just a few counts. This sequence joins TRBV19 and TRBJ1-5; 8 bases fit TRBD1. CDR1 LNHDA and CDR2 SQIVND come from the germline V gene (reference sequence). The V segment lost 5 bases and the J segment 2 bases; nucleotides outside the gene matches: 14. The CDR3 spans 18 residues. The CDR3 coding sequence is TGTGCCAGTAGTGAGGACAGGGAGAGGGATTATGGCAATCAGCCCCAGCATTTT. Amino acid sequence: CASSEDRERDYGNQPQHF.

CDR3 DNA sequence: TGTGCCCACGGGGAGGGGGGAAATCAGCCCCAGCATTTT. This sequence encodes CAHGEGGNQPQHF. The V gene is TRBV14, the J gene TRBJ1-5, with TRBD1 as a possible D gene (6 bases). The CDR3 runs to 13 residues. V was shortened by 11 bases and J by 4 bases, with 15 bases between the two germline ends. Germline CDR1 SGHDN, CDR2 FVKESK. Full variable domain (missing parts from reference TRBV14 and TRBJ1-5): EAGVTQFPSHSVIEKGQTVTLRCDPISGHDNLYWYRRVMGKEIKFLLHFVKESKQDESGMPNNRFLAERTGGTYSTLKVQPAELEDSGVYFCAHGEGGNQPQHFGDGTRLSIL.

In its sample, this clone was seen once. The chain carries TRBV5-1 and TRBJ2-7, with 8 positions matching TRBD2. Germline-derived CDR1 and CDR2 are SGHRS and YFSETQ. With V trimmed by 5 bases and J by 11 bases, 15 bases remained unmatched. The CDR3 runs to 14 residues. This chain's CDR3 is CASRHGTRDLKEYF. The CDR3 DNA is TGCGCCAGCAGGCATGGGACTAGAGACCTAAAAGAGTACTTC.

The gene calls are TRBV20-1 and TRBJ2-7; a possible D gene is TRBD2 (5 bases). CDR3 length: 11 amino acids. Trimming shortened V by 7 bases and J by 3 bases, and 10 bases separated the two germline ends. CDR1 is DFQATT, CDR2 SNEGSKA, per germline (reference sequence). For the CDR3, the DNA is TGCAGTGGAGGGTCCAACTACGAGCAGTACTTC. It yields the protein CSGGSNYEQYF.

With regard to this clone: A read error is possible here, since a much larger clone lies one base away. Here the CDR3 DNA reads TGTGCCAGCAGCTACGAGCCGGGCACTGAAGCTTTCTTT. It yields the protein CASSYEPGTEAFF. This sequence joins TRBV11-2 and TRBJ1-1; the D is unclear. This CDR3 has 13 amino acids. V was clipped by 4 bases and J by 4 bases, with 10 bases between them. The germline V gene encodes CDR1 SGHAT and CDR2 FQNNGV.

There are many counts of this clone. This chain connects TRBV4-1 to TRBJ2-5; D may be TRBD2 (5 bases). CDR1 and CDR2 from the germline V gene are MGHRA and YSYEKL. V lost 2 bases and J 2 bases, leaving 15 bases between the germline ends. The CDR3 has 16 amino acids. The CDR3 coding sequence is TGCGCCAGCAGCCAACCCGCGGGCAGGAGTCAAGAGACCCAGTACTTC. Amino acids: CASSQPAGRSQETQYF.

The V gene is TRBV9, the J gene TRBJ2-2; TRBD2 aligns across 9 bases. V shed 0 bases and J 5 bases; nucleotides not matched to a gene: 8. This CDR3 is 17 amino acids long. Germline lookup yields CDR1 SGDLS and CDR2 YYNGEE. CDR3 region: CASSVAGAGGRTGELFF. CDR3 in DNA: TGTGCCAGCAGCGTAGCTGGGGCGGGAGGGAGGACCGGGGAGCTGTTTTTT.

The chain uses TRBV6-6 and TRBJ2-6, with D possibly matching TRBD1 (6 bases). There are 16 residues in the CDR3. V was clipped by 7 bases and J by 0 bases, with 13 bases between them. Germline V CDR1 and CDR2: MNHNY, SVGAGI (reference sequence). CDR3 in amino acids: CASNQDRRSGANVLTF. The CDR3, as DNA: TGTGCCAGCAACCAGGACAGACGCTCTGGGGCCAACGTCCTGACTTTC.

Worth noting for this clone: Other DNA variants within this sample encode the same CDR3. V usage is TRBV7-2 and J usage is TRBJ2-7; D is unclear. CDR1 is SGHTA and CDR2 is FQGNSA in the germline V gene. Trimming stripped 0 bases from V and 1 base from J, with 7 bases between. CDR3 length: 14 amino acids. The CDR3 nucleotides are TGTGCCAGCAGCTTAGCGGCAGCTTCCTACGAGCAGTACTTC. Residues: CASSLAAASYEQYF.

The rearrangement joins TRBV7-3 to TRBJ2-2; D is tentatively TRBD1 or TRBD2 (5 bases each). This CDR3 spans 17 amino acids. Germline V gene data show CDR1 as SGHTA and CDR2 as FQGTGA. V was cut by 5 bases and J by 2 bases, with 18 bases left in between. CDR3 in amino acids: CASSQPAGTANTGELFF. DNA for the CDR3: TGTGCCAGCAGCCAACCCGCCGGGACCGCTAACACCGGGGAGCTGTTTTTT.

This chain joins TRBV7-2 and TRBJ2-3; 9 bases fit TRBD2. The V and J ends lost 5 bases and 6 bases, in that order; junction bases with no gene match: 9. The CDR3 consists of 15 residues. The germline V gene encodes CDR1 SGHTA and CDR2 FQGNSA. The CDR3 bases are TGTGCCAGCAGCCCGACTAGCGGCCCCTGGGATACGCAGTATTTT. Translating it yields CASSPTSGPWDTQYF.